Below are 20 T cell receptor beta chains sequenced from a single sample in a study of OX40 agonist ivuxolimab in advanced cancers. Sequencing used immunoSEQ multiplex PCR; TCRdb keeps in-frame clones, though not all of them. This table holds approximately 70,000 clones, roughly 87% found once. The material was CD4+ or CD8+ T cells sorted from blood, obtained in a trial of the OX40 agonist ivuxolimab. Receptor source: an adult with an advanced solid tumor such as melanoma, head and neck, liver or kidney cancer.

This chain uses TRBV28 with TRBJ1-5; D unclear. The CDR3 is 16 residues long. Between the trimmed V and J ends, which lost 2 bases and 5 bases, there was a span of 16 bases. Germline-derived CDR1 and CDR2 are MDHEN and SYDVKM. The CDR3 coding sequence is TGTGCCAGCAGTTTACGGCCAGGTTGGAGTCATCAGCCCCAGCATTTT. It translates to CASSLRPGWSHQPQHF.

V usage is TRBV30 and J usage is TRBJ2-3; D possibly corresponds to TRBD1 (6 bases). V lost 4 bases, J lost 2 bases, and 10 bases lay in between. Germline V gene data show CDR1 as GTSNPN and CDR2 as SVGIG (reference sequence). The CDR3 has 13 amino acids. CDR3 protein: CAWTGQITDTQYF. The DNA of the CDR3 is TGTGCCTGGACTGGACAGATCACAGATACGCAGTATTTT.

The chain carries TRBV25-1 and TRBJ1-2; 7 bases agree with TRBD1. This CDR3 is 13 amino acids long. J was trimmed by 11 bases and V by 1 base; bases with no gene match: 7. Germline CDR1 MGHDK, CDR2 SYGVNS. This CDR3 is CASSESPRGVYTF. CDR3 sequence (DNA): TGTGCCAGCAGTGAATCCCCCAGGGGGGTATACACCTTC.

The chain recombines TRBV5-1 with TRBJ2-3, with 8 bases identical to TRBD1. This CDR3 is built from 15 residues. CDR1 and CDR2 (germline): SGHRS, YFSETQ. Germline trimming cut 4 bases from V and 4 bases from J; bases unmatched to any gene: 8. This CDR3 is CASSRGQGAPDTQYF. The CDR3 nucleotides are TGCGCCAGCAGCCGCGGCCAGGGGGCTCCAGATACGCAGTATTTT.

This clone was detected a few times. V and J are TRBV11-2 and TRBJ1-1; maybe TRBD1 (6 bases). This CDR3 region has 13 residues. With 0 bases removed from V and 11 bases from J, the gap between germline ends came to 13 bases. Per germline, CDR1 SGHAT and CDR2 FQNNGV. The CDR3 DNA reads as TGTGCCAGCAGCTTAGATCCGAACAGGGACGCTTTCTTT. This sequence encodes CASSLDPNRDAFF.

This sequence joins TRBV28 and TRBJ1-1, with 7 bases matching TRBD1. Germline V gene sequence: CDR1 MDHEN, CDR2 SYDVKM. The V and J ends lost 2 bases and 6 bases, in that order; junction bases with no gene match: 9. The CDR3 spans 15 residues. The CDR3 DNA reads as TGTGCCAGCAGTTTACAGGCGGCAGGGGGGGCTGAAGCTTTCTTT. Protein: CASSLQAAGGAEAFF.

The rearrangement links TRBV6-5 to TRBJ1-5; the D is unclear. The V gene lost 7 bases and the J gene lost 3 bases, with 13 bases spanning the gap. The CDR3 is made up of 14 amino acids. In germline, CDR1 is MNHEY, CDR2 SVGAGI. The CDR3 bases are TGTGCCAGCATGCCCCGACCCCCCAATCAGCCCCAGCATTTT. This gives the protein CASMPRPPNQPQHF.

The DNA of the CDR3 is TGTGCGACCGGGACAACGAACACCGGGGAGCTGTTTTTT. It is translated as CATGTTNTGELFF. The chain links TRBV10-3 to TRBJ2-2; D might be TRBD1 (6 bases). The CDR3 length is 13 residues. Germline assignment: CDR1 ENHRY and CDR2 SYGVKD.

This chain uses TRBV5-1 with TRBJ2-3, with a tentative D call TRBD2 (6 bases). Trimming took off 0 bases at V and 1 base at J, with 12 bases between the two ends. The CDR3 spans 16 residues. CDR1 and CDR2 (germline): SGHRS, YFSETQ. The CDR3 region has the DNA TGCGCCAGCAGCTTGGTTTGGGGCGGGGGCACAGATACGCAGTATTTT. It codes for CASSLVWGGGTDTQYF.

The gene calls are TRBV28 and TRBJ2-4, with TRBD2 as a possible D gene (5 bases). V lost 3 bases, J lost 4 bases, and 13 bases lay in between. CDR1 MDHEN and CDR2 SYDVKM come from the germline V gene. This CDR3 spans 15 amino acids. In DNA, the CDR3 is TGTGCCAGCAGTTTTCGGGGTCTGGCTAAAAACATTCAGTACTTC. Its protein product is CASSFRGLAKNIQYF.

The chain links TRBV5-4 to TRBJ2-2; tentatively, D is TRBD2 (6 bases). CDR1 is SGHNT and CDR2 is YYREEE in the germline V gene (reference sequence). V was clipped by 0 bases and J by 5 bases, with 11 bases between them. The CDR3 loop spans 15 amino acids. Written as DNA, the CDR3 is TGTGCCAGCAGCTTGGAATTGGGGGGAACCGGGGAGCTGTTTTTT. The encoded protein is CASSLELGGTGELFF.

This chain joins TRBV30 and TRBJ1-5, with 8 bases lining up with TRBD1. Germline CDR1 reads GTSNPN; CDR2 reads SVGIG (reference sequence). The trim removed 3 bases at V and 7 bases at J, leaving 11 bases unmatched. The CDR3 covers 15 residues. DNA for the CDR3: TGTGCCTGGAGCCCCGACAGGGGCTTAGAGCAGCCCCAGCATTTT. It yields the protein CAWSPDRGLEQPQHF.

The CDR3, as DNA: TGTGCCTTGGGCCGGGACAGAGGCTACGAGCAGTACTTC. It codes for CALGRDRGYEQYF. This rearrangement joins TRBV5-4 to TRBJ2-5; 7 bases match TRBD1. Matching the DNA end better, TRBJ2-7 makes the J call doubtful. Germline V lookup: CDR1 SGHNT, CDR2 YYREEE (reference sequence). The CDR3 consists of 13 residues.

This rearrangement joins TRBV9 to TRBJ2-1; a weak D match, TRBD2 (6 bases). V was shortened by 0 bases and J by 0 bases, with 19 bases between the two germline ends. CDR1 is SGDLS, CDR2 YYNGEE, per germline. The CDR3 extends over 19 amino acids. CDR3 loop: CASSVGGRLSGGSYNEQFF. The CDR3 DNA follows: TGTGCCAGCAGCGTAGGGGGCCGCCTTAGCGGCGGCTCCTACAATGAGCAGTTCTTC.

The chain uses TRBV5-1 and TRBJ1-2; D not resolved. Germline assignment: CDR1 SGHRS and CDR2 YFSETQ. The CDR3 runs 13 residues. Trimming left V 4 bases short and J 2 bases short, with 9 bases between. The CDR3 sequence: CASSPTMNYGYTF. The CDR3 DNA sequence: TGCGCCAGCAGCCCTACAATGAACTATGGCTACACCTTC.

CDR3: CASSPQTRGETQYF. The CDR3 DNA sequence: TGTGCCAGCTCACCACAAACCAGGGGAGAGACCCAGTACTTC. The chain combines TRBV18 with TRBJ2-5; D is perhaps TRBD1 (6 bases). V was shortened by 1 base and J by 4 bases, with 10 bases between the two germline ends. Germline CDR1 and CDR2: KGHSH and LQKENI. CDR3 size: 14 residues.

This rearrangement joins TRBV21-1 to TRBJ2-3; TRBD1 is taken as the D call from the table, unchecked against the DNA. TRBV21-1 is a pseudogene. The CDR3 has 16 residues. The CDR3 DNA follows: TGTGCCAGCAGCGGCCAGACAGGGGATAGCACAGATACGCAGTATTTT. Its translation: CASSGQTGDSTDTQYF.

This sequence joins TRBV5-8 and TRBJ2-7, with unresolved D. Looked up from germline, CDR1 is SGHTS and CDR2 is YDEGEE. The V end lost 4 bases, the J end lost 6 bases, and 11 bases lay between the germline ends. The CDR3 contains 12 residues. CDR3 nucleotide sequence: TGTGCCAGCAGCCCTCTTAGAGCCGAGCAGTACTTC. It is translated as CASSPLRAEQYF.

This clone came up a few times. The chain couples TRBV6-1 to TRBJ2-2; D is ambiguous. The CDR3 is 11 amino acids. V was pared by 7 bases and J by 7 bases, with 7 bases between. Looked up from germline, CDR1 is MNHNS and CDR2 is SASEGT. CDR3: CASIRSGELFF. CDR3 bases: TGTGCCAGCATTCGAAGCGGGGAGCTGTTTTTT.

The V and J genes are TRBV13 and TRBJ1-2; TRBD1 aligns across 7 bases. Trimming removed 5 bases from V and 8 bases from J; junction bases left unmatched: 11. Germline V gene data show CDR1 as PRHDT and CDR2 as FYEKMQ (reference sequence). The CDR3 extends over 14 amino acids. The CDR3 sequence: CASSPQRGGGGYTF. In DNA form, the CDR3 reads TGTGCCAGCAGCCCCCAACGAGGGGGCGGGGGCTACACCTTC.